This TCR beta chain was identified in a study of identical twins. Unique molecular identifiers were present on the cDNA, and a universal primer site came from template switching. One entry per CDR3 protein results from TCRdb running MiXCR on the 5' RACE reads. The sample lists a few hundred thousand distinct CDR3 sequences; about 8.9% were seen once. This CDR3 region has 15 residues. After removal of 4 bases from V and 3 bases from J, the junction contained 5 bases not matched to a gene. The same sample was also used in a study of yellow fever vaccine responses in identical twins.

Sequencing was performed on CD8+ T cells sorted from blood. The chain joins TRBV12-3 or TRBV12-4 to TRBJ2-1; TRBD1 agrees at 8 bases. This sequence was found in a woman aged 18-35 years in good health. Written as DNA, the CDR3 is TGTGCCAGCAGTTCATCAGGGGGCCTCTACAATGAGCAGTTCTTC. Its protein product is CASSSSGGLYNEQFF.